These T cell receptor beta chains were read from a single sample in a study of T cell changes during pregnancy in multiple sclerosis. TCRdb's table, derived via immunoSEQ multiplex PCR, lists solely in-frame clones and lacks some. The sample carries about 28,000 clones, over 65% recorded once. The specimen comprised CD8+ T cells from peripheral blood mononuclear cells, sampled after pregnancy. Receptors were obtained from a female donor with multiple sclerosis, enrolled in a pregnancy study. Each CDR3 is given with its conserved first and last residue. D genes are given only for firm matches. Some rows have no size entry. The others give once, few or many, or a class for an expanded clone.

D gene	J gene	clone size	V gene	CDR3 protein	CDR3 DNA
-	TRBJ2-6	-	TRBV6-4	CASSDSIAGANVLTF	TGTGCCAGCAGTGACTCGATAGCTGGGGCCAACGTCCTGACTTTC
-	TRBJ1-2	-	TRBV7-8	CASSSLLVGIPHGYTF	TGTGCCAGCAGCTCCCTCCTAGTTGGAATCCCCCATGGCTACACCTTC
TRBD2	TRBJ2-3	-	TRBV6-4	CASSEVAGGADTQYF	TGTGCCAGCAGTGAAGTAGCGGGGGGTGCAGATACGCAGTATTTT
-	TRBJ2-1	-	TRBV4-2	CASSQDGVASNEQFF	TGTGCCAGCAGCCAAGATGGAGTAGCTTCCAATGAGCAGTTCTTC
TRBD2	TRBJ2-1	once	TRBV2	CASGGGYDEQFF	TGTGCCAGCGGCGGGGGGTATGATGAGCAGTTCTTC
-	TRBJ1-1	-	TRBV10-1	CASSAAGNTEAFF	TGCGCCAGCAGTGCCGCCGGGAACACTGAAGCTTTCTTT
-	TRBJ1-2	-	TRBV11-2	CASSFRTRGDYGYTF	TGTGCCAGCAGCTTCAGGACTCGGGGGGACTATGGCTACACCTTC
TRBD1	TRBJ1-6	-	TRBV7-3	CASSETGRANSPLHF	TGTGCCAGCAGCGAGACAGGGCGGGCTAATTCACCCCTCCACTTT
-	TRBJ2-1	-	TRBV9	CASSATSNEQFF	TGTGCCAGCAGCGCCACTTCCAATGAGCAGTTCTTC
-	TRBJ1-5	-	TRBV30	CAWSWGVNQPQHF	TGTGCCTGGAGTTGGGGGGTTAATCAGCCCCAGCATTTT
TRBD1	TRBJ2-7	-	TRBV25-1	CASSVTGASYEQYF	TGTGCCAGCAGTGTAACAGGGGCCTCCTACGAGCAGTACTTC
TRBD1	TRBJ1-1	-	TRBV7-3	CASSSQDRGTEAFF	TGTGCCAGCAGCTCCCAGGACAGGGGCACTGAAGCTTTCTTT
TRBD1	TRBJ2-1	-	TRBV5-6	CASSTGVSSYNEQFF	TGTGCCAGCAGCACAGGGGTTAGCTCCTACAATGAGCAGTTCTTC
-	TRBJ2-2	-	TRBV18	CASSHYTGELFF	TGTGCCAGCTCACACTACACCGGGGAGCTGTTTTTT
-	TRBJ1-4	once	TRBV27	CASSLSTATNEKLFF	TGTGCCAGCAGTTTATCTACAGCAACTAATGAAAAACTGTTTTTT
-	TRBJ1-1	-	TRBV4-1	CASSRDGTRDTEAFF	TGCGCCAGCAGCCGCGACGGAACGAGGGACACTGAAGCTTTCTTT
-	TRBJ2-4	-	TRBV5-6	CASSLAGLGAKNIQYF	TGTGCCAGCAGCTTGGCAGGGCTGGGGGCCAAAAACATTCAGTACTTC
TRBD1	TRBJ2-3	medium-sized	TRBV2	CASAGQGAFDTQYF	TGTGCCAGCGCCGGACAGGGGGCGTTCGATACGCAGTATTTT
-	TRBJ1-6	-	TRBV10-3	CAVGRGGDSPLHF	TGTGCCGTCGGGAGGGGGGGGGATTCACCCCTCCACTTT
-	TRBJ2-1	-	TRBV2	CASSETSSYNEQFF	TGTGCCAGCAGTGAAACGAGCTCCTACAATGAGCAGTTCTTC
-	TRBJ1-5	-	TRBV10-3	CAISSDGSDQPQHF	TGTGCCATCAGTAGCGACGGGAGCGATCAGCCCCAGCATTTT
TRBD1	TRBJ1-1	few	TRBV28	CASSLVLQGSTEAFF	TGTGCCAGCAGTTTAGTCCTACAGGGGAGCACTGAAGCTTTCTTT
TRBD2	TRBJ2-1	-	TRBV5-5	CASSLVGGARVNEQFF	TGTGCCAGCAGCTTGGTCGGGGGGGCCAGAGTCAATGAGCAGTTCTTC
TRBD2	TRBJ2-1	few	TRBV6-4	CASSDSTSGGDEQFF	TGTGCCAGCAGTGACTCGACTAGCGGGGGGGATGAGCAGTTCTTC
TRBD1	TRBJ2-5	-	TRBV6-6	CASSLTGEETQYF	TGTGCCAGCAGTCTTACAGGGGAAGAGACCCAGTACTTC
-	TRBJ1-1	-	TRBV4-3	CASSQDQGSSSPEAFF	TGCGCCAGCAGCCAAGATCAGGGCAGTTCAAGCCCTGAAGCTTTCTTT
-	TRBJ1-1	-	TRBV7-9	CASSAVSRGGAFF	TGTGCCAGCAGCGCCGTCTCGCGGGGTGGAGCTTTCTTT